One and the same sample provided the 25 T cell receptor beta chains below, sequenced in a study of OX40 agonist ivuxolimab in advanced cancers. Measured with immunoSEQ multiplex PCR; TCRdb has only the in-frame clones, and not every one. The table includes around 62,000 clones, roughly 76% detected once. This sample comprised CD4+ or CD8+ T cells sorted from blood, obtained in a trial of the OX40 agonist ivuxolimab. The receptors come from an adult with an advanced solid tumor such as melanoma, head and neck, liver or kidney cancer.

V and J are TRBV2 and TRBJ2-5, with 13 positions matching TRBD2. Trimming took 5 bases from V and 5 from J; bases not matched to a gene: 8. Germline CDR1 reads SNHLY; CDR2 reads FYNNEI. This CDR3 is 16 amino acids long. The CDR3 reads CASSPGLAGARETQYF. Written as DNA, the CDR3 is TGTGCCAGCAGTCCTGGACTAGCGGGGGCCCGGGAGACCCAGTACTTC.

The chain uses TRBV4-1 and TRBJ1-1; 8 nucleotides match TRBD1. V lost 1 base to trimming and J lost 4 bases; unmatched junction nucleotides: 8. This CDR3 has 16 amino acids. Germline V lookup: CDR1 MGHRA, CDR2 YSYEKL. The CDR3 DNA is TGCGCCAGCAGCCAAGTTTGGCAACAGGGGGGCACTGAAGCTTTCTTT. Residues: CASSQVWQQGGTEAFF.

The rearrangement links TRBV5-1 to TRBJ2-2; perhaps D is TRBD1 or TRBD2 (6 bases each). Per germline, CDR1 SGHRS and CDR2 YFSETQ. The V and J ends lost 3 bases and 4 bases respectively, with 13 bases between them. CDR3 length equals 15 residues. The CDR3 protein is CASSSFGGGTGELFF. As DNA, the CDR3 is TGCGCCAGCAGCTCCTTTGGAGGGGGCACCGGGGAGCTGTTTTTT.

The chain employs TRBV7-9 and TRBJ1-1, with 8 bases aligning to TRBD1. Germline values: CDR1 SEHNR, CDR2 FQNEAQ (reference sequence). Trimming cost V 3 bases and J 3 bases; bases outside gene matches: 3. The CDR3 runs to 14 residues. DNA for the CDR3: TGTGCCAGCAGCTTTGGCAGGGGGCACACTGAAGCTTTCTTT. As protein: CASSFGRGHTEAFF.

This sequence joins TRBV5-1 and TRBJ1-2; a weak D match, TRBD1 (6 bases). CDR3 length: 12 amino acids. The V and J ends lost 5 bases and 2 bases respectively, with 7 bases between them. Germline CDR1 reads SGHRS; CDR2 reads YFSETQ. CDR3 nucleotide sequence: TGCGCCAGCAGTCAGGGGAACTATGGCTACACCTTC. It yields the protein CASSQGNYGYTF. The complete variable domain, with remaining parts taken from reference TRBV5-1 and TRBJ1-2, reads KAGVTQTPRYLIKTRGQQVTLSCSPISGHRSVSWYQQTPGQGLQFLFEYFSETQRNKGNFPGRFSGRQFSNSRSEMNVSTLELGDSALYLCASSQGNYGYTFGSGTRLTVV.

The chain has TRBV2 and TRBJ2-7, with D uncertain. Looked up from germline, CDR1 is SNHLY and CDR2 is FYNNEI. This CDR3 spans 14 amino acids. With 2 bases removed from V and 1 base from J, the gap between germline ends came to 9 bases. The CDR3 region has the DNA TGTGCCAGCAGTGAACAGGTTATGTCCTACGAGCAGTACTTC. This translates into CASSEQVMSYEQYF.

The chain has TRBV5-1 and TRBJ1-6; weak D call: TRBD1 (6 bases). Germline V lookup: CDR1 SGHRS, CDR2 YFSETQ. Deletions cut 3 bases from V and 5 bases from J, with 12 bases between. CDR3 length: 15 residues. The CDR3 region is CASSSSGVDNSPLHF. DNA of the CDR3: TGCGCCAGCAGCTCATCAGGGGTTGATAATTCACCCCTCCACTTT.

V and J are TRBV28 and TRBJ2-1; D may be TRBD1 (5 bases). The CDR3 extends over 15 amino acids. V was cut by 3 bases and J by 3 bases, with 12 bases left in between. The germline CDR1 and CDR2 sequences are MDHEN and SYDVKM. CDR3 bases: TGTGCCAGCAGTTTTGAGGCCAGGGTCTACAATGAGCAGTTCTTC. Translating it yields CASSFEARVYNEQFF. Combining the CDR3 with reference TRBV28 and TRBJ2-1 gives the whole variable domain DVKVTQSSRYLVKRTGEKVFLECVQDMDHENMFWYRQDPGLGLRLIYFSYDVKMKEKGDIPEGYSVSREKKERFSLILESASTNQTSMYLCASSFEARVYNEQFFGPGTRLTVL.

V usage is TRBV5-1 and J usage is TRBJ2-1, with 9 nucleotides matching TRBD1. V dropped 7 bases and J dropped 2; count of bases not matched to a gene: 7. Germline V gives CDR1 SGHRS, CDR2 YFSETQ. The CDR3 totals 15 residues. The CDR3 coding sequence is TGCGCCAGCGGACCACAGGGGGCCACCTACAATGAGCAGTTCTTC. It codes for CASGPQGATYNEQFF.

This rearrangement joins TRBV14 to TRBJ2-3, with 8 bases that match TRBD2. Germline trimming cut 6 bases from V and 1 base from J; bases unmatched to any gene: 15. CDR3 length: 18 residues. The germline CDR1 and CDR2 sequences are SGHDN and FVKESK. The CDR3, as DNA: TGTGCCAGCAGTCGGTTCAGCGGGAGATTCTTTCGCACAGATACGCAGTATTTT. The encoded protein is CASSRFSGRFFRTDTQYF.

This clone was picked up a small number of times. The CDR3 DNA sequence: TGTGCCAGCAGACCGGGACAGAGTGTTTACGAGCAGTACTTC. Its protein product is CASRPGQSVYEQYF. The chain carries TRBV5-5 and TRBJ2-7; TRBD1 aligns across 7 bases. The CDR3 loop spans 14 amino acids. V shed 5 bases, J shed 4 bases, and the junction held 9 bases outside the gene matches. CDR1 and CDR2 (germline): SGHKS, YYEKEE (reference sequence).

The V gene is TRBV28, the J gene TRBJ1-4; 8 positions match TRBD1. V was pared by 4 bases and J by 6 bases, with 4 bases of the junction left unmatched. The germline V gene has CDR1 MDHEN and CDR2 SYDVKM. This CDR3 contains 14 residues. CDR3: CASSSGQGYEKLFF. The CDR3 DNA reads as TGTGCCAGCAGTTCAGGACAGGGTTATGAAAAACTGTTTTTT.

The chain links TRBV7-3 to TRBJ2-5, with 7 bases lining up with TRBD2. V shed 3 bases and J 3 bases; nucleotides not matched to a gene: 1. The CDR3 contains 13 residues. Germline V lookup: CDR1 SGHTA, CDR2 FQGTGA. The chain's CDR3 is CASSFGTKETQYF. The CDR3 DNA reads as TGTGCCAGCAGCTTCGGGACTAAAGAGACCCAGTACTTC.

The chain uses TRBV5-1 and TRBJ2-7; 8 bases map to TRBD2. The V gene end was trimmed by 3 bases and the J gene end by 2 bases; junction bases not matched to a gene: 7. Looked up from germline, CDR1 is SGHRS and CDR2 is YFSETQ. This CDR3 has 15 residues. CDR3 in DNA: TGCGCCAGCAGCTCATTAGCGGGGAGGGCCTACGAGCAGTACTTC. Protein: CASSSLAGRAYEQYF.

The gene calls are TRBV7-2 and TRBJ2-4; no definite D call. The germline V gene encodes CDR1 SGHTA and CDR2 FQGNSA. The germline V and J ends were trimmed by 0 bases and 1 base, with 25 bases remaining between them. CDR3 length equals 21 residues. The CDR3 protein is CASSLAAGRVQFPLAKNIQYF. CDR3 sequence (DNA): TGTGCCAGCAGCTTAGCGGCCGGCCGGGTCCAGTTTCCTCTGGCCAAAAACATTCAGTACTTC.

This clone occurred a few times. DNA of the CDR3: TGTGCCAGCGCAGCCAACACTAATCGCTACGAGCAGTACTTC. The encoded protein is CASAANTNRYEQYF. The rearrangement links TRBV6-1 to TRBJ2-7; D call uncertain. V dropped 8 bases and J dropped 3 bases, with 17 bases sitting between them. The CDR3 length is 14 residues. Germline V gene sequence: CDR1 MNHNS, CDR2 SASEGT.

This CDR3 reads CASSGGVPSYNEQFF. The CDR3 region has the DNA TGTGCCAGCAGCGGGGGGGTACCCTCCTACAATGAGCAGTTCTTC. The chain has TRBV14 and TRBJ2-1, with 7 bases lining up with TRBD2. V lost 5 bases to trimming and J lost 0 bases; unmatched junction nucleotides: 4. Germline V gene data show CDR1 as SGHDN and CDR2 as FVKESK. This CDR3 contains 15 residues.

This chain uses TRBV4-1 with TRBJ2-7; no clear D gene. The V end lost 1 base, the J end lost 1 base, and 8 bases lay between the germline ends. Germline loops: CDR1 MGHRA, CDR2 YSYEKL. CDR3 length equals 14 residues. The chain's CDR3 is CASSQVLRSYEQYF. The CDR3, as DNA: TGCGCCAGCAGCCAAGTTTTGCGATCCTACGAGCAGTACTTC.

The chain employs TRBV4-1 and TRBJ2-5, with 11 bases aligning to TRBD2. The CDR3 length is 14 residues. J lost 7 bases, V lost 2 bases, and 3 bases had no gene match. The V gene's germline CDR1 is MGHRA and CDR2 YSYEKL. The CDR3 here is CASSQTSGSMTQYF. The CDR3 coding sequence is TGCGCCAGCAGCCAAACTAGCGGGAGTATGACCCAGTACTTC.

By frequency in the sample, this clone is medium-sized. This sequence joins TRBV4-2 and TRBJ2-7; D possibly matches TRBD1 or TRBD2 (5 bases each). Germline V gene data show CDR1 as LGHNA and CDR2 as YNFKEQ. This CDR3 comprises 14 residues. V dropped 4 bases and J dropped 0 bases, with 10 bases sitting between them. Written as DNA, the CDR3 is TGTGCCAGCAGCCTTGGGGGATCCTCCTACGAGCAGTACTTC. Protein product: CASSLGGSSYEQYF.

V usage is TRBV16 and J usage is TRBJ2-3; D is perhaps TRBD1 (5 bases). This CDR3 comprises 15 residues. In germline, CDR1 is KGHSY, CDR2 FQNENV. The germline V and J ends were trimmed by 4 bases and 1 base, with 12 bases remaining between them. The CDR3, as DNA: TGTGCCAGCAGCCCCAGGGAAGGAGGCACAGATACGCAGTATTTT. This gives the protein CASSPREGGTDTQYF.

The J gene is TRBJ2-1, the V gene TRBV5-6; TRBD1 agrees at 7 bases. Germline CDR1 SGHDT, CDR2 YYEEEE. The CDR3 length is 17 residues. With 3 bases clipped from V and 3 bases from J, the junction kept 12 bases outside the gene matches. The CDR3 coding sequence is TGTGCCAGCAGCTCCAGGTGGACAGGATCCATCTACAATGAGCAGTTCTTC. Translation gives CASSSRWTGSIYNEQFF.

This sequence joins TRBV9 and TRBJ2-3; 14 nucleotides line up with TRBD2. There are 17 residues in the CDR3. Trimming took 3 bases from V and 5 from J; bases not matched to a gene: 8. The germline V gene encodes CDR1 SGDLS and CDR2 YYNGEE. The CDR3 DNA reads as TGTGCCAGCAGCGAAGCGACTAGCGGGAGGGCCAGAGATACGCAGTATTTT. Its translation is CASSEATSGRARDTQYF.

The DNA of the CDR3 is TGTGCCAGTAGTATAGAAGGCAAGGCAGGGAGTAGGAATCAGCCCCAGCATTTT. It specifies CASSIEGKAGSRNQPQHF. The V gene is TRBV19, the J gene TRBJ1-5, with D perhaps matching TRBD1 (5 bases). V was shortened by 0 bases and J by 4 bases, with 19 bases between the two germline ends. Germline V gene data show CDR1 as LNHDA and CDR2 as SQIVND (reference sequence). This CDR3 spans 18 amino acids.

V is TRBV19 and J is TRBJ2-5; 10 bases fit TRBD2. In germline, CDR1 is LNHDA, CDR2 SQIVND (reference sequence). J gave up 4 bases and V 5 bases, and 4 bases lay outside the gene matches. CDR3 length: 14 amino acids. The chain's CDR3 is CASSVLAGTETQYF. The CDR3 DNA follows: TGTGCCAGTAGTGTACTAGCGGGGACAGAGACCCAGTACTTC.